The source of this T cell receptor (beta chain) is a study of cytomegalovirus exposure and HLA in healthy donors. Study information: Findings of an earlier analysis included some 120 million unique TCR beta sequences from 180 million or so T cells.

The PCR ran on 60 Vbeta and 13 Jbeta primers. This table comes from immunoSEQ multiplex PCR, and its TCRdb copy is limited to in-frame clones, with some not included. The repertoire holds around 140,000 clones, with 76% as singletons. Study-level results: TCR association rates varied by HLA locus in a later analysis, with DRB1 highest and HLA-C lowest.

Germline CDR1 SGHDN, CDR2 FVKESK. The CDR3 is 18 amino acids. V shed 2 bases, J shed 0 bases, and the junction held 4 bases outside the gene matches. This clone was seen just once. Its cognate antigen is unknown. What was sequenced was PBMCs. The sequence was obtained from a female donor in good health and CMV-seropositive. This rearrangement joins TRBV14 to TRBJ2-1; 13 nucleotides agree with TRBD2. The CDR3 is CASSQPGLAGSSYNEQFF. The CDR3 region has the DNA TGTGCCAGCAGCCAACCGGGACTAGCGGGGAGCTCCTACAATGAGCAGTTCTTC.